This entry lists 15 T cell receptor beta chains sequenced from one sample in a study of cytomegalovirus exposure and HLA in healthy donors. Primers: 60 Vbeta forward and 13 Jbeta reverse. Here immunoSEQ multiplex PCR was the method, and the copy in TCRdb shows in-frame clones only, minus some. The sample has more than 30,000 clones, over 60% seen once. The source material was PBMCs. These receptors were taken from a man in his forties or fifties in good health and CMV-seropositive.

The J gene is TRBJ2-5, the V gene TRBV7-9, with 7 bases lining up with TRBD1. V trimming: 6 bases; J trimming: 4 bases; junction bases outside the gene matches: 14. The CDR3 length is 16 residues. CDR1 is SEHNR and CDR2 is FQNEAQ in the germline V gene (reference sequence). The CDR3 DNA follows: TGTGCCAGCAGTTCCCGGGACAGTCTTCTGGGAGAGACCCAGTACTTC. It codes for CASSSRDSLLGETQYF.

The V and J genes are TRBV5-1 and TRBJ2-7; 9 bases line up with TRBD1. The CDR3 runs 14 residues. The germline gives CDR1 SGHRS, CDR2 YFSETQ. Losses at the gene ends were 4 bases for V and 5 bases for J; bases not matched to a gene: 7. The CDR3 region has the DNA TGCGCCAGCAGCACGGGACAGGGTGGGAACGAGCAGTACTTC. Protein product: CASSTGQGGNEQYF.

The rearrangement links TRBV7-6 to TRBJ2-2; 8 nucleotides line up with TRBD1. The junction had 8 bases not matched to a gene; V was cut back by 5 bases and J by 6 bases. Per germline, CDR1 SGHVS and CDR2 FNYEAQ. CDR3 length equals 15 residues. CDR3 DNA sequence: TGTGCCAGCAGCCCCGGACAGGGTTTGGCCGGGGAGCTGTTTTTT. This encodes CASSPGQGLAGELFF.

The genes are TRBV5-1 and TRBJ1-4; TRBD1 is a possible D gene (6 bases). Germline lookup yields CDR1 SGHRS and CDR2 YFSETQ. V was trimmed by 4 bases and J by 7 bases, leaving 14 bases between them. The CDR3 consists of 14 residues. CDR3 region: CASSLFLGGEKLFF. The CDR3 coding sequence is TGCGCCAGCAGCCTGTTCCTAGGGGGTGAAAAACTGTTTTTT.

This clone appeared once. The chain combines TRBV5-4 with TRBJ1-2; tentatively, D is TRBD1 (6 bases). Germline V gene data show CDR1 as SGHNT and CDR2 as YYREEE (reference sequence). Deletions cut 0 bases from V and 0 bases from J, with 9 bases between. The CDR3 contains 15 residues. CDR3 protein: CASSLGQAANYGYTF. CDR3 nucleotides: TGTGCCAGCAGCTTGGGACAGGCCGCTAACTATGGCTACACCTTC.

The chain is built from TRBV29-1 and TRBJ2-2; TRBD2 is a possible D gene (7 bases). Per the germline V gene, CDR1 is SQVTM and CDR2 is ANQGSEA. This CDR3 has 16 amino acids. Trimming cost V 1 base and J 3 bases, with 15 bases left between them. DNA for the CDR3: TGCAGCGTTGAAGTTGGGGGGGCGTTGGACACCGGGGAGCTGTTTTTT. Protein sequence: CSVEVGGALDTGELFF.

The chain carries TRBV5-1 and TRBJ1-1, with 8 bases matching TRBD1. With 4 bases clipped from V and 0 bases from J, the junction kept 8 bases outside the gene matches. CDR1 and CDR2 (germline): SGHRS, YFSETQ. The CDR3 extends over 16 amino acids. The CDR3 nucleotides read TGCGCCAGCAGCCCCCAGACAGGGGCCTTGAACACTGAAGCTTTCTTT. It codes for CASSPQTGALNTEAFF. Full variable domain (rest looked up from reference TRBV5-1 and TRBJ1-1): KAGVTQTPRYLIKTRGQQVTLSCSPISGHRSVSWYQQTPGQGLQFLFEYFSETQRNKGNFPGRFSGRQFSNSRSEMNVSTLELGDSALYLCASSPQTGALNTEAFFGQGTRLTVV.

This clone was detected once. V gene TRBV6-1 combines with J gene TRBJ2-5; D may be TRBD2 (6 bases). The J call is uncertain, as TRBJ2-7 better fits the DNA end. The length of the CDR3 is 13 residues. Germline CDR1 and CDR2: MNHNS and SASEGT. CDR3 nucleotides: TGTGCCAGCACCGCCCTAGCGTCTCACGAGCAGTACTTC. This gives the protein CASTALASHEQYF.

About this clone: Germline is not matched at one junction end, which may reflect a read error. J is TRBJ1-2 and V is TRBV7-9; D is unclear. Germline loops: CDR1 SEHNR, CDR2 FQNEAQ (reference sequence). The CDR3 length is 12 residues. CDR3 sequence reads: CSSAYQGGGYTF. The DNA of the CDR3 is TGTTCCAGCGCGTACCAAGGCGGGGGCTACACCTTC.

The V and J genes are TRBV20-1 and TRBJ2-1; possible D gene TRBD2, 5 bases. The CDR3 runs 11 residues. Germline CDR1 is DFQATT and CDR2 is SNEGSKA (reference sequence). V lost 5 bases, J lost 5 bases, and 7 bases lay in between. The CDR3 coding sequence is TGCAGTGCTGGGAGACACAATGAGCAGTTCTTC. This gives the protein CSAGRHNEQFF.

The count of this clone is one. The chain is built from TRBV1 and TRBJ2-3; the DNA was not used to check the table's D call, TRBD1. TRBV1 is flagged as a pseudogene. The CDR3 runs to 17 residues. This CDR3 reads CTSSQGRGYSSTDTQYF. In DNA form, the CDR3 reads TGCACCAGCAGCCAAGGAAGGGGTTATAGTAGCACAGATACGCAGTATTTT.

V is TRBV7-9 and J is TRBJ1-5; 10 bases are a match to TRBD1. The CDR3 contains 15 residues. From germline, CDR1 is SEHNR and CDR2 FQNEAQ (reference sequence). The trim removed 1 base at V and 6 bases at J, leaving 3 bases unmatched. CDR3: CASSLGQGAGQPQHF. DNA of the CDR3: TGTGCCAGCAGCTTAGGACAGGGGGCGGGTCAGCCCCAGCATTTT.

In this sample, this clone turned up a few times. The chain links TRBV18 to TRBJ1-5; the match to TRBD1 covers 10 bases. Germline-derived CDR1 and CDR2 are KGHSH and LQKENI. CDR3 length equals 15 residues. V was clipped by 3 bases and J by 7 bases; unmatched bases: 6. The CDR3 bases are TGTGCCAGCTCACCCGGGACAGGGGAGAGCCAGCCCCAGCATTTT. Amino acid sequence: CASSPGTGESQPQHF.

The chain is built from TRBV28 and TRBJ2-7, with TRBD2 matching 8 bases. Germline V gene sequence: CDR1 MDHEN, CDR2 SYDVKM. V gave up 4 bases and J gave up 3 bases; unmatched junction bases: 2. CDR3 length equals 13 residues. The CDR3 region is CASSSGTSYEQYF. DNA for the CDR3: TGTGCCAGCAGTTCCGGGACTAGCTACGAGCAGTACTTC.

V and J are TRBV4-1 and TRBJ1-1, with TRBD1 as a possible D gene (5 bases). V was cut by 1 base and J by 1 base, with 10 bases left in between. Germline CDR1 is MGHRA and CDR2 is YSYEKL. CDR3 length: 15 amino acids. For the CDR3, the DNA is TGCGCCAGCAGCCAAGCCGGGACTCCGAACACTGAAGCTTTCTTT. Translation: CASSQAGTPNTEAFF.